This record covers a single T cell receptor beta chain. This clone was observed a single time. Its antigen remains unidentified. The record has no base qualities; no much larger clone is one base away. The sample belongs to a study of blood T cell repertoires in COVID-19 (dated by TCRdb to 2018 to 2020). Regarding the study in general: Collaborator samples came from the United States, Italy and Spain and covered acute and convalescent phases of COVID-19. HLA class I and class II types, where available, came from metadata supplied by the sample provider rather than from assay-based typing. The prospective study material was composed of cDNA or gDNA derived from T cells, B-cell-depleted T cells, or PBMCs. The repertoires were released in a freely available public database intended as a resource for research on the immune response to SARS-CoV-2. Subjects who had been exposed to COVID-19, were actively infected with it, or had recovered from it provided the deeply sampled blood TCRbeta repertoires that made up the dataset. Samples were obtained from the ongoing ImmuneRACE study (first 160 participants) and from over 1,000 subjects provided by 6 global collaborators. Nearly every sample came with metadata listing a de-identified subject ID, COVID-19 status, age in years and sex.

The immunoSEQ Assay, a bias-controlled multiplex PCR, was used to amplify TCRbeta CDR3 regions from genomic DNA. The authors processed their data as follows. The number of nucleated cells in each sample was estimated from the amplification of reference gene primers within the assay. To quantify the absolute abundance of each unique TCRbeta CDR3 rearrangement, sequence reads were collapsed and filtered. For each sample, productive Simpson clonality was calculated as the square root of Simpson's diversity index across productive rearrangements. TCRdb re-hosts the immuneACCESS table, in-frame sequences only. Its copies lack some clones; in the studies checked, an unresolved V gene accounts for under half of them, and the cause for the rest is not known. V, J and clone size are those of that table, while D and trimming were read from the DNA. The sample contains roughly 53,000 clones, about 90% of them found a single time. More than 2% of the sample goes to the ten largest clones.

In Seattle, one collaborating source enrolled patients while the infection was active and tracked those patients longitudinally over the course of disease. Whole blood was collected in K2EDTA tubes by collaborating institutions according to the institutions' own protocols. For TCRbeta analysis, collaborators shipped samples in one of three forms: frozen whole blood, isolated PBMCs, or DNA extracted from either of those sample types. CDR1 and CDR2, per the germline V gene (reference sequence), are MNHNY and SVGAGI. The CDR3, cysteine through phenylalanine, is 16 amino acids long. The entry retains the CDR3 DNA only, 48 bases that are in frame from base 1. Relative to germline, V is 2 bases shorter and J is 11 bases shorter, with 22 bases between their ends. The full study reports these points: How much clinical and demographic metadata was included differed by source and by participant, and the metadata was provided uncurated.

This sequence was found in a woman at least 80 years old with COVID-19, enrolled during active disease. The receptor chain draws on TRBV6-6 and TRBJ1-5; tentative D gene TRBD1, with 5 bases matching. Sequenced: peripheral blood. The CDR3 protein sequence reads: CASSYGPGLGTSAQHF. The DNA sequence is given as TGTGCCAGCAGTTACGGCCCGGGCCTCGGGACTTCGGCCCAGCATTTT.